The clone carrying this T cell receptor (beta chain) came up a few times. The sample comes from a study of blood T cell repertoires in COVID-19. As for the study in general: Acute and convalescent COVID-19 specimens originated in the United States, Italy and Spain.

Germline V gene lookup returns CDR1 SGHDT and CDR2 YYEEEE. The V and J ends lost 4 bases and 3 bases, in that order; junction bases with no gene match: 17. The CDR3 has 19 amino acids. TCRdb's table, derived via immunoSEQ multiplex PCR, lists solely in-frame clones and lacks some. The table lists about 150,000 clones, around 80% of them singletons, with 15% in the top ten. V usage is TRBV5-6 and J usage is TRBJ1-5; 9 positions agree with TRBD1. The sequence was collected from a human donor with acute or convalescent COVID-19. The donor label of this sample is uncertain. Material: peripheral blood. CDR3 sequence: CASSPAEIGRDRANQPQHF. CDR3 nucleotides: TGTGCCAGCAGCCCGGCAGAAATCGGCCGGGACAGGGCCAATCAGCCCCAGCATTTT.